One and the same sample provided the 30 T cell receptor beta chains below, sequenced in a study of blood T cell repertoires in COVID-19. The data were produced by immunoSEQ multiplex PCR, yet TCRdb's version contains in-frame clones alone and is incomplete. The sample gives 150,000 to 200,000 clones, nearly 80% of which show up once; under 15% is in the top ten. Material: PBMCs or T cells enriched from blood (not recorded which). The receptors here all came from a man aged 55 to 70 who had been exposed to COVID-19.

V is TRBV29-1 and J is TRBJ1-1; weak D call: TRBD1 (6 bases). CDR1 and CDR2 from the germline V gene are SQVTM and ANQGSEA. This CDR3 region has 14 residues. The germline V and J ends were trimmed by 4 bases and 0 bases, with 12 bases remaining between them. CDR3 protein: CSVARQDMNTEAFF. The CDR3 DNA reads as TGCAGCGTTGCCCGACAGGATATGAACACTGAAGCTTTCTTT.

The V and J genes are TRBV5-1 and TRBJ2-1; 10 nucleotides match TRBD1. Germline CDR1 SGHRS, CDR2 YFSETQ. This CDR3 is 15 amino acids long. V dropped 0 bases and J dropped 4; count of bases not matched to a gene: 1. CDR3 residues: CASSLGTGGYNEQFF. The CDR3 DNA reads TGCGCCAGCAGCTTGGGGACAGGGGGGTACAATGAGCAGTTCTTC.

Here the CDR3 DNA reads TGTGCCAGCAGGGTTCGGTCCGCCCCCACAGATACGCAGTATTTT. This gives the protein CASRVRSAPTDTQYF. The rearrangement links TRBV6-5 to TRBJ2-3; D remains ambiguous. V was clipped by 6 bases and J by 2 bases, with 15 bases between them. Germline CDR1 is MNHEY and CDR2 is SVGAGI. The CDR3 sequence is 15 residues long.

The DNA of the CDR3 is TGCGCCAGCAGCCACGGTCAGGGGAGTAGGGGCTATGGCTACACCTTC. As protein: CASSHGQGSRGYGYTF. The V gene is TRBV5-1, the J gene TRBJ1-2, with D maybe TRBD1 (6 bases). The ends were cut back, 4 bases at V and 4 bases at J, with 20 bases in the middle. The CDR3 extends over 16 amino acids. Looked up from germline, CDR1 is SGHRS and CDR2 is YFSETQ. Complete variable domain (other parts from reference TRBV5-1 and TRBJ1-2): KAGVTQTPRYLIKTRGQQVTLSCSPISGHRSVSWYQQTPGQGLQFLFEYFSETQRNKGNFPGRFSGRQFSNSRSEMNVSTLELGDSALYLCASSHGQGSRGYGYTFGSGTRLTVV.

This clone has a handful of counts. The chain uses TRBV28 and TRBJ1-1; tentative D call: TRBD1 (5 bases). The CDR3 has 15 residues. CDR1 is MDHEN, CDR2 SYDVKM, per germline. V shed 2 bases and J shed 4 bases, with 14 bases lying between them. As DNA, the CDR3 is TGTGCCAGCAGTTTAGGGGGGGTAGTCGGCACTGAAGCTTTCTTT. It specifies CASSLGGVVGTEAFF.

CDR3 nucleotides: TGTGCCAGCAGGGAAGGGGGGACAGGGGCTCGAAACGAGCAGTACTTC. It is translated as CASREGGTGARNEQYF. The chain has TRBV28 and TRBJ2-7; 10 nucleotides line up with TRBD1. V dropped 6 bases and J dropped 5; count of bases not matched to a gene: 13. The germline gives CDR1 MDHEN, CDR2 SYDVKM. The CDR3 length is 16 residues.

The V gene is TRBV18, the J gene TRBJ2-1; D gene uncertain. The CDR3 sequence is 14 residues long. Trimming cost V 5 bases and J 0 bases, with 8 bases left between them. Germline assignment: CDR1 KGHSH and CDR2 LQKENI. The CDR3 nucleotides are TGTGCCAGCTCAATGCAGCGCTCCTACAATGAGCAGTTCTTC. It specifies CASSMQRSYNEQFF.

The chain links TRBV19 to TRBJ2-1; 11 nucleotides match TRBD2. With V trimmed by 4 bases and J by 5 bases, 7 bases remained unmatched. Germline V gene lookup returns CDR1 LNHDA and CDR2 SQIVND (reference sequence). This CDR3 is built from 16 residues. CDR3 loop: CASSKTSGIQNNEQFF. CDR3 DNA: TGTGCCAGTAGTAAGACTAGCGGGATACAAAACAATGAGCAGTTCTTC.

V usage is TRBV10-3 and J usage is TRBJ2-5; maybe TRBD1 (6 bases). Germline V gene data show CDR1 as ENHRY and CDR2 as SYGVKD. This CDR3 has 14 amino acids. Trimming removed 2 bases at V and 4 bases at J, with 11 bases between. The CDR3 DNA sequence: TGTGCCATCAGTGAGGGGGGCACGGCAGAGACCCAGTACTTC. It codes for CAISEGGTAETQYF.

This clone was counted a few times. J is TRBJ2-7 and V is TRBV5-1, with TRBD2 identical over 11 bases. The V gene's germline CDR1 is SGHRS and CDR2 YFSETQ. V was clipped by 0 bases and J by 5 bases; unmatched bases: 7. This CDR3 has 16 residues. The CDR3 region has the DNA TGCGCCAGCAGCTTGGCGTTAGCGGGAGGGGGGGACGAGCAGTACTTC. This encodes CASSLALAGGGDEQYF.

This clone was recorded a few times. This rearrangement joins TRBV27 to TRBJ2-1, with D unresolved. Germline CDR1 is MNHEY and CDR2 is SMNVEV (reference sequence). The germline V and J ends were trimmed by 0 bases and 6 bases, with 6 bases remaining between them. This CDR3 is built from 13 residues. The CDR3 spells CASSLSIRNEQFF. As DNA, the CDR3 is TGTGCCAGCAGTTTATCAATTCGCAATGAGCAGTTCTTC.

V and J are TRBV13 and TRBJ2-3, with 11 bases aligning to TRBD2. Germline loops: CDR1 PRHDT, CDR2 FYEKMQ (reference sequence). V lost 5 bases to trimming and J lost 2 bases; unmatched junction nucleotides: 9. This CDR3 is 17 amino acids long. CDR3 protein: CASSQGAGLAVTDTQYF. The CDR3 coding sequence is TGTGCCAGCAGCCAAGGCGCGGGACTAGCGGTCACAGATACGCAGTATTTT.

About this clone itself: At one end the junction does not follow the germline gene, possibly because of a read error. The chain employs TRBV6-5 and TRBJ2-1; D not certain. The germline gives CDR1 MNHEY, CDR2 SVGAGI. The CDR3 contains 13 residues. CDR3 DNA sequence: TGTGCCAGCAGTTACTCTACCTATAATGAGCAGTTCTTC. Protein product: CASSYSTYNEQFF.

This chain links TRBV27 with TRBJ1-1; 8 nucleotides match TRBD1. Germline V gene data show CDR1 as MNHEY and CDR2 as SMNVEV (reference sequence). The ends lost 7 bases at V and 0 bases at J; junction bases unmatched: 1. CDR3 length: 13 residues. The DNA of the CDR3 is TGTGCCAGCACGGACAGGGTGAACACTGAAGCTTTCTTT. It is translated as CASTDRVNTEAFF.

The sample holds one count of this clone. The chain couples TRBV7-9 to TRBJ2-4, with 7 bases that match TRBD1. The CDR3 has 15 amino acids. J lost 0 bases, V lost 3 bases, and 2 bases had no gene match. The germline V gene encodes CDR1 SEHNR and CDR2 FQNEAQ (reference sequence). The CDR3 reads CASSFAGGAKNIQYF. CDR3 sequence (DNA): TGTGCCAGCAGCTTCGCAGGGGGAGCCAAAAACATTCAGTACTTC.

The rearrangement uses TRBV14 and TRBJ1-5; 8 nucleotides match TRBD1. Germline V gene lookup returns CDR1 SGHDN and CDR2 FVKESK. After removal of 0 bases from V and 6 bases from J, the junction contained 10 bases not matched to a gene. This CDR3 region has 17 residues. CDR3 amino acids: CASSQETMTGVGQPQHF. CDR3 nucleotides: TGTGCCAGCAGCCAAGAAACCATGACAGGGGTTGGTCAGCCCCAGCATTTT.

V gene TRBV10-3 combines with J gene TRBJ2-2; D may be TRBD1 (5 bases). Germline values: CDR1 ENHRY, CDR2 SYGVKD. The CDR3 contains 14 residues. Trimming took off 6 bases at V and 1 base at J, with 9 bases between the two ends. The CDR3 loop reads CAISLDRNTGELFF. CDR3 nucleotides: TGTGCCATCAGCCTCGACAGGAACACCGGGGAGCTGTTTTTT.

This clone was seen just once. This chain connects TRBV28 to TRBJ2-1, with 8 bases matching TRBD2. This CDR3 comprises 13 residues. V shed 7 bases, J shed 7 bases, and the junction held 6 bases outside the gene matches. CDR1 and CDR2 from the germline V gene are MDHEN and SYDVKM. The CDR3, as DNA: TGTGCCAGCACCTCACTAGCGGATAATGAGCAGTTCTTC. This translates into CASTSLADNEQFF.

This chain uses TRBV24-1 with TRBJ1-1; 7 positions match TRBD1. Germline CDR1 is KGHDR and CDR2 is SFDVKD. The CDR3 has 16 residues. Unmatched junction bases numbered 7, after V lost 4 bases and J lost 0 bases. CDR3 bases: TGTGCCACCAGTGACCCCCCGGGACAGTTGAACACTGAAGCTTTCTTT. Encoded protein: CATSDPPGQLNTEAFF.

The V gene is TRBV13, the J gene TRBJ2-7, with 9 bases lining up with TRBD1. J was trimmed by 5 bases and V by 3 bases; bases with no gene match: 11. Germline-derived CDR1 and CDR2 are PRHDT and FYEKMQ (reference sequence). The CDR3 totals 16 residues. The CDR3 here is CASSFRDRGVSDEQYF. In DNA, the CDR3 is TGTGCCAGCAGCTTCAGAGACAGGGGGGTCAGCGACGAGCAGTACTTC.

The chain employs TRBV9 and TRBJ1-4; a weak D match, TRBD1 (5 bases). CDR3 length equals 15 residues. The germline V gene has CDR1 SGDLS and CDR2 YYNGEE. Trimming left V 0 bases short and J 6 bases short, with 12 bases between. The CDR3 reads CASSVDETAHEKLFF. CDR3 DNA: TGTGCCAGCAGCGTAGACGAGACAGCCCATGAAAAACTGTTTTTT.

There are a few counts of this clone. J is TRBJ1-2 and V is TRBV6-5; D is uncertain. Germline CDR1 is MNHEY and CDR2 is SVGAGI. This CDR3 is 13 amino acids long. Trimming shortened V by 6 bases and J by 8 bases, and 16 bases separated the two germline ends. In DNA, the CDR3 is TGTGCCAGCAGACCGACGGGGAACGGGGGCTACACCTTC. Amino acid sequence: CASRPTGNGGYTF.

As DNA, the CDR3 is TGCAGCGCCTCGGGGGGTTGGGAGCAGTTCTTC. This translates into CSASGGWEQFF. The chain uses TRBV29-1 and TRBJ2-1; TRBD2 agrees at 7 bases. V dropped 7 bases and J dropped 10; count of bases not matched to a gene: 7. The CDR3 is made up of 11 amino acids. CDR1 is SQVTM and CDR2 is ANQGSEA in the germline V gene.

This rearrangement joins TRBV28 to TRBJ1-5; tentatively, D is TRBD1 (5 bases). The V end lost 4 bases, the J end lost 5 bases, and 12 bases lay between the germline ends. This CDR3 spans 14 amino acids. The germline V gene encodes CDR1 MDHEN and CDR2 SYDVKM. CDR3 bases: TGTGCCAGCAGTTCCTCCCGGGGGGATCAGCCCCAGCATTTT. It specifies CASSSSRGDQPQHF.

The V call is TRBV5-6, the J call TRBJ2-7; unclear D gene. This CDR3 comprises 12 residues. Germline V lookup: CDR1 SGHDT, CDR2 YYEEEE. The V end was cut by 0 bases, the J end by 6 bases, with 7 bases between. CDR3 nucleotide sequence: TGTGCCAGCAGCTTGGTTTCGGGCGAGCAGTACTTC. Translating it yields CASSLVSGEQYF.

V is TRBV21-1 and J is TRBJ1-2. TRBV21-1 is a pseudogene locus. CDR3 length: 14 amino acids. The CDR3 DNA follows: TGTGCCAGCAGCTCCCGAGACGGGGACTATGGCTACACCTTC. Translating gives CASSSRDGDYGYTF.

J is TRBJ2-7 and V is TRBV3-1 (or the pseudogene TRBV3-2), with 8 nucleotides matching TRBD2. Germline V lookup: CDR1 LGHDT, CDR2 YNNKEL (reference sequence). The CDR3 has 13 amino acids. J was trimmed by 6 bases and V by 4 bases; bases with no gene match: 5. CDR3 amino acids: CASSPSGYREQYF. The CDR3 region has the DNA TGTGCCAGCAGCCCTAGCGGGTATCGCGAGCAGTACTTC.

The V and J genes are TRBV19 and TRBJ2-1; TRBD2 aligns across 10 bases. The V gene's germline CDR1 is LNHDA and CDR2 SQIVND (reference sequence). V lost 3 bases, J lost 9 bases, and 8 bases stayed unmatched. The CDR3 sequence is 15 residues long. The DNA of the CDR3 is TGTGCCAGTAGTATCAGCGGGAGGGCCATAAGTGAGCAGTTCTTC. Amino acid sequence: CASSISGRAISEQFF. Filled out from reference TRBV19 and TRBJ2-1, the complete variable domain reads DGGITQSPKYLFRKEGQNVTLSCEQNLNHDAMYWYRQDPGQGLRLIYYSQIVNDFQKGDIAEGYSVSREKKESFPLTVTSAQKNPTAFYLCASSISGRAISEQFFGPGTRLTVL.

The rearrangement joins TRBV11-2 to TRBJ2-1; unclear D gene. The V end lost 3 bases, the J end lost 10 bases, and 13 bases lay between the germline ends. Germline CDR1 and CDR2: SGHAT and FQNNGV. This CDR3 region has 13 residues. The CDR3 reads CASSLSRPNEQFF. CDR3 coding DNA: TGTGCCAGCAGCTTGTCGAGGCCCAACGAGCAGTTCTTC.

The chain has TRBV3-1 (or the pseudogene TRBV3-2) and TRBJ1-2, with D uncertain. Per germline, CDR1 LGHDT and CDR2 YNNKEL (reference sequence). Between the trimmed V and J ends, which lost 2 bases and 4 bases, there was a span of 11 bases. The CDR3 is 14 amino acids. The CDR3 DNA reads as TGTGCCAGCAGCCAAATCTCCCTCTCCTATGGCTACACCTTC. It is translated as CASSQISLSYGYTF.